This TCR beta chain comes out of a study of early T cells in non-severe SARS-CoV-2 infection. Study context: Unsorted whole-blood RNA was sequenced in bulk, leaving chains unpaired.

The CDR3 length is 14 residues. Germline assignment: CDR1 SGHNT and CDR2 YENEEA. Trimming pared 2 bases from V and 2 bases from J, leaving 10 bases between. Points from the study as a whole: Lookups in VDJdb leaned toward anti-spike CD8 responses and missed private and CD4 specificities.

Only a few counts were recorded for this clonotype. As yet, its antigen is unknown. TCRdb reanalysed the 5' RACE reads using MiXCR and keeps one entry per CDR3 protein. The sample holds fewer than 65,000 distinct CDR3 sequences, under 9% seen once. The chain carries TRBV11-3 and TRBJ2-7; D unclear. The input for sequencing was whole blood, taken at baseline. The source is an adult who was a healthcare worker with PCR-confirmed SARS-CoV-2 infection or an uninfected control (not recorded which). The CDR3 DNA follows: TGTGCCAGCAGCTTATCCAGCATCACCTACGAGCAGTACTTC. Encoded protein: CASSLSSITYEQYF.